The TCR beta chain described here comes from a study of T cell responses to AZD1222 COVID-19 vaccine. Across the whole study: Timing groups of about 4 and about 12 weeks for second doses were pooled.

TCRdb's table, derived via immunoSEQ multiplex PCR, lists solely in-frame clones and lacks some. This sample carries 90,000 to 130,000 clones, around 90% of them seen once, and the ten largest clones take around 1.5%. On this clone: What it binds is unknown.

CDR3 length: 15 amino acids. V lost 5 bases to trimming and J lost 0 bases, with 14 bases between them. Germline CDR1 SEHNR, CDR2 FQNEAQ (reference sequence). Whole-study results and caveats: Unmutated variant regions are reportedly the target of nearly half of TCRs that are spike-specific. Females made up more of the donors, who were largely white British, and clonal diversity may have come out too low.

The sample was peripheral blood, taken on day 0 of AZD1222 vaccination. This clonotype originated in an adult in good health. The gene calls are TRBV7-9 and TRBJ2-7, with D perhaps TRBD2 (5 bases). The CDR3, as DNA: TGTGCCAGCAGCCCCCGGGATTGGAGCTCCTACGAGCAGTACTTC. It yields the protein CASSPRDWSSYEQYF.